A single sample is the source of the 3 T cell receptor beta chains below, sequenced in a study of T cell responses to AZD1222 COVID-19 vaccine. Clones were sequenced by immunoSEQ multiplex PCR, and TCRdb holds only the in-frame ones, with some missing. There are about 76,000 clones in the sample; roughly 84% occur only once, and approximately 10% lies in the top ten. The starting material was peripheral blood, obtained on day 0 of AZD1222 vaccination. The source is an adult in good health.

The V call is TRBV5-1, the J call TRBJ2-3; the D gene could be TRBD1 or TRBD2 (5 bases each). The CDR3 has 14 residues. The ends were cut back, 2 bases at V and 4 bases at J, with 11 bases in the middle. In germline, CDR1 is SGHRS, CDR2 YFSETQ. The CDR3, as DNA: TGCGCCAGCAGCTTCGGGGACCCTGCAGATACGCAGTATTTT. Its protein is CASSFGDPADTQYF.

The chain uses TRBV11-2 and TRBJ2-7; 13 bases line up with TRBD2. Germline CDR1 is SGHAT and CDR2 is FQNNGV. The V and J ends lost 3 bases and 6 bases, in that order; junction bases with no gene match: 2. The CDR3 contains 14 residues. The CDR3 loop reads CASSLGLAGLEQYF. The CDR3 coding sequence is TGTGCCAGCAGCTTGGGACTAGCGGGACTCGAGCAGTACTTC. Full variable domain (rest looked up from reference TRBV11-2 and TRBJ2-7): EAGVAQSPRYKIIEKRQSVAFWCNPISGHATLYWYQQILGQGPKLLIQFQNNGVVDDSQLPKDRFSAERLKGVDSTLKIQPAKLEDSAVYLCASSLGLAGLEQYFGPGTRLTVT.

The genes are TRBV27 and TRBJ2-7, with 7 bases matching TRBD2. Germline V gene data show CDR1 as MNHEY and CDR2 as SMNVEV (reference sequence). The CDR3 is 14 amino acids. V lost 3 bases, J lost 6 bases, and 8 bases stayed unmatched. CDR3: CASSLGGRRLEQYF. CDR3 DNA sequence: TGTGCCAGCAGTTTGGGCGGGAGAAGGCTCGAGCAGTACTTC.